What follows are 11 T cell receptor delta chains derived from one specimen sequenced in a study of γδ T cells in repeated Plasmodium falciparum infection. With CATT, TCRdb re-called clones from the multiplex PCR reads. The sample holds tens of thousands of delta-chain clones; more than 1.5% are singletons and the top ten take around 22%. Bulk repertoires came from Vgamma9/Vdelta2+ or Vdelta2-negative gammadelta T cells flow-sorted from PBMC. The sequencing sample was made of gamma-delta T cells from blood. The receptors were sampled from a pool of human donors (malaria-infected and uninfected, not separated).

This clone showed up just a few times. TCRdb attributes to this sequence the protein of a much larger clone, which differs from the DNA translation at residue 13; a read error is likely, and the protein displayed is translated from the DNA. The V and J genes are TRDV1 and TRDJ1, with D perhaps given as TRDD2 or TRDD3 (6 bases each). The J gene, missing from TCRdb, was assigned here through DNA to germline matching. The CDR3 contains 21 residues. Germline V CDR1 and CDR2: TSWWSYY, QGS. V lost 1 base, J lost 0 bases, and 27 bases lay in between. CDR3 coding DNA: TGTGCTCTTGGGGAACCTGCCTTCCCAAATTGGGGGGTCGCGTACACCGATAAACTCATCTTT. Its protein product is CALGEPAFPNWGVAYTDKLIF.

In this sample, this clone turned up a few times. A far larger clone lies a single base away; this is likely a read error. The same CDR3 can be traced to other DNA sequences in this sample. No J gene was named, though the V gene is TRDV2; the table calls TRDD3, which could not be checked here. Germline V CDR1 and CDR2: GEAIGNYY, EKD. The CDR3 sequence is 16 residues long. CDR3 loop: CACDTDRGYVTDKLIF. Written as DNA, the CDR3 is TGTGCCTGTGACACCGATCGGGGGTATGTCACCGATAAGCTCATCTTT.

In its sample, this clone was seen a few times. It differs at one base from a far larger clone, so likely a read error. Other DNA sequences in this sample translate to the same CDR3. This chain links TRDV1 with TRDJ1, with D possibly being TRDD1 or TRDD3 (7 bases each). Here the J gene was assigned by germline matching of the DNA, as TCRdb has none. The CDR3 is 23 residues long. Per the germline V gene, CDR1 is TSWWSYY and CDR2 is QGS. The chain's CDR3 is CALGEIAYARNGGHGVYTDKLIF. CDR3 sequence (DNA): TGCGCTCTTGGGGAAATAGCGTATGCTAGAAATGGGGGACACGGGGTGTACACCGATAAACTCATCTTT.

Worth noting for this clone: A read error likely explains this, since a far larger clone differs by one base. Distinct nucleotide sequences in the sample also encode this CDR3. V gene TRDV1 was called; the J gene was not; TRDD3 is the table's D call, not checked against the DNA. Germline lookup yields CDR1 TSWWSYY and CDR2 QGS. The CDR3 extends over 18 amino acids. Here the CDR3 DNA reads TGTGCTCTTGGGGAACGTGGAGCGGGGATACTGGGTACCGATAAACTCATCTTC. The encoded protein is CALGERGAGILGTDKLIF.

This clone was detected many times. TCRdb shows a much larger clone's protein in place of this DNA's translation, and the two differ at residue 12, likely through a read error; the protein shown is translated from the DNA. The CDR3 bases are TGTGCCTGTGACACCGTCTCGGGGGGGTCCCCGAACCACACCGATAAACTCATCTTT. This gives the protein CACDTVSGGSPNHTDKLIF. This chain joins TRDV2 and TRDJ1; D is possibly TRDD3 (5 bases). This CDR3 is built from 19 residues. The ends were cut back, 0 bases at V and 0 bases at J, with 22 bases in the middle. Germline V gives CDR1 GEAIGNYY, CDR2 EKD.

This clone was seen many times. The protein in TCRdb stems from a much larger clone and differs at residue 10 from this DNA's translation, likely a read error; here the protein is translated from the DNA. The chain has TRDV3 and TRDJ1, with D uncertain. Germline values: CDR1 TVYSNPD, CDR2 GDNSRS (reference sequence). The CDR3 spans 13 residues. CDR3 region: CASAGLEYDRLIF. CDR3 nucleotides: TGTGCCTCCGCCGGTCTTGAGTACGATAGACTCATCTTT. The full variable domain, with the rest looked up from reference TRDV3 and TRDJ1, is CDKVTQSSPDQTVASGSEVVLLCTYDTVYSNPDLFWYRIRPDYSFQFVFYGDNSRSEGADFTQGRFSVKHILTQKAFHLVISPVRTEDSATYYCASAGLEYDRLIFGKGTRVTVEP.

For this clone: TCRdb's entry gives the protein of a much larger clone, which mismatches this DNA's translation at residue 12, likely from a read error; the protein reported here is translated from the DNA. The chain is built from TRDV3 and TRDJ1; tentatively, D is TRDD3 (6 bases). TCRdb lists no J gene, so it was determined here by aligning the DNA to germline. The CDR3 contains 21 residues. V was shortened by 1 base and J by 3 bases, with 36 bases between the two germline ends. CDR1 is TVYSNPD and CDR2 is GDNSRS in the germline V gene (reference sequence). Written as DNA, the CDR3 is TGTGCCTTTATAATTAACCCTCGATACATTGGGAGATACGCTGTAGCCGATAAACTCATCTTT. Translation: CAFIINPRYIGRYAVADKLIF.

This clone showed up just a few times. The TCRdb protein comes from a much larger clone and disagrees with this DNA's translation at residue 21, likely due to a read error; the protein given here is derived from the DNA. The J gene has no call, while the V gene is TRAV38-2/DV8; the table's D call, TRDD3, was not checked against the DNA. This CDR3 comprises 23 residues. Germline CDR1 and CDR2: TSESDYY and QEAYKQQN. The CDR3 DNA is TGTGCTTATCTGCCCCGAATCGGTGGACCCTTGTACTGGGGGATCCTCAGGACCGATAAACCCATCTTT. This codes for CAYLPRIGGPLYWGILRTDKPIF.

This clone was counted ten times or more. The protein that TCRdb holds for this DNA derives from a much larger clone and differs from the translated DNA at residue 7, which likely indicates a read error; the protein shown here is translated from the DNA. The genes are TRDV1 and TRDJ1; tentatively, D is TRDD2 (7 bases). This CDR3 is built from 19 residues. Germline V gene data show CDR1 as TSWWSYY and CDR2 as QGS. Trimming took off 5 bases at V and 6 bases at J, with 31 bases between the two ends. This CDR3 reads CALGKAMFLLGWGWNKLIF. The CDR3 nucleotides read TGTGCTCTTGGGAAGGCCATGTTCCTACTCGGCTGGGGATGGAATAAACTCATCTTT.

A remark on this clone: The amino acid sequence in TCRdb belongs to a much larger clone and departs from this DNA's translation at residue 7, likely a sequencing read error; the sequence shown is translated from the DNA. V and J are TRDV2 and TRDJ1; 13 nucleotides line up with TRDD3. Germline matching of the DNA provided the J gene here, since TCRdb leaves it blank. Germline lookup yields CDR1 GEAIGNYY and CDR2 EKD. The CDR3 is 21 residues long. V shed 8 bases and J 0 bases; nucleotides not matched to a gene: 23. Here the CDR3 reads CASRPKHLYYWGIRDTDKLIF. CDR3 nucleotides: TGTGCCTCCCGACCGAAACACCTTTACTACTGGGGGATACGGGACACCGATAAACTCATCTTT.

Note on this clone: A far larger clone is one base from this, pointing to a likely read error. This same CDR3 is encoded by further DNA sequences in the sample. The rearrangement links TRDV1 to TRDJ1, with 13 bases fitting TRDD3. Matching the DNA to germline supplied the J gene, which TCRdb does not give. Germline loops: CDR1 TSWWSYY, CDR2 QGS. The CDR3 loop spans 22 amino acids. V dropped 5 bases and J dropped 8; count of bases not matched to a gene: 29. The CDR3 is CALGSRSSYGGTGGYARKKLIF. The DNA for the CDR3 is TGTGCTCTTGGGAGCCGTTCTTCCTACGGGGGTACTGGGGGATACGCGAGGAAAAAACTCATCTTT.